Here is one T cell receptor beta chain with its context. Using a J-beta primer mix together with a sample-barcoded 5' primer, a second PCR was run for roughly 6 to 12 cycles. TCRdb passed the 5' RACE reads through MiXCR, listing each CDR3 protein once. The sample carries just over 800,000 distinct CDR3 sequences, approximately 65% recorded once. The source of the sample is a study of blood T cells in healthy people across ages. This CDR3 has 15 residues. With 2 bases clipped from V and 6 bases from J, the junction kept 7 bases outside the gene matches. This TCR came from a man younger than 40 in good health. Material: blood. The V and J genes are TRBV12-3 or TRBV12-4 and TRBJ1-2; 9 nucleotides align to TRBD1. The CDR3 reads CASSLRAGTGHGYTF. DNA of the CDR3: TGTGCCAGCAGTTTAAGGGCCGGGACAGGGCATGGCTACACCTTC.